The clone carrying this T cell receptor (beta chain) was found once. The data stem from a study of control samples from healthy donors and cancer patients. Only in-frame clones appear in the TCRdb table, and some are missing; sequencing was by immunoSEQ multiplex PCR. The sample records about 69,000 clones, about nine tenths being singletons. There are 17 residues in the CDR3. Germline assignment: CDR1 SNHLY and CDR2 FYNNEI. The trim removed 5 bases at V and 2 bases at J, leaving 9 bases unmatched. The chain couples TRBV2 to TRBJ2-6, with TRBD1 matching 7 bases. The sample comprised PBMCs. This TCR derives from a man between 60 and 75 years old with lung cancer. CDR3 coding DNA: TGTGCCAGCAGTCCATCATTAGACAGGGCTGGGGCCAACGTCCTGACTTTC. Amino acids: CASSPSLDRAGANVLTF.